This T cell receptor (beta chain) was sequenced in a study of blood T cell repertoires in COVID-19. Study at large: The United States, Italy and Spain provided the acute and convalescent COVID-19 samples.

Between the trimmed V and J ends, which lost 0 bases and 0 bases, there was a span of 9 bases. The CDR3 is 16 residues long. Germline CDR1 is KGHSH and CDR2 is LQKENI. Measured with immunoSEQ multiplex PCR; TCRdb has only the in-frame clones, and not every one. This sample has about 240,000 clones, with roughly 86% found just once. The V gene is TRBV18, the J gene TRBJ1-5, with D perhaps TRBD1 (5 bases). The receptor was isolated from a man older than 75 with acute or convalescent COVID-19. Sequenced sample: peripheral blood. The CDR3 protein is CASSPPGLYSNQPQHF. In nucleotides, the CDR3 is TGTGCCAGCTCACCACCGGGGCTTTATAGCAATCAGCCCCAGCATTTT.